This entry lists 6 T cell receptor beta chains sequenced from one sample in a study of read filtering for tumor transcriptome and immune sequencing. This library used 300 to 450 ng RNA and molecular barcoded adaptors spanning alpha/delta and beta/gamma chains. TCRdb fed the reads into MiXCR, producing one record per CDR3 protein. The table has fewer than 50,000 distinct CDR3 sequences, roughly 13% seen once; the top ten hold 25% to 35%. The sequenced sample consisted of a population of CD138-negative cells sorted from bone marrow. The source of these receptors is a donor over 35 with multiple myeloma.

The genes are TRBV3-1 and TRBJ2-2; 10 nucleotides match TRBD2. Germline V CDR1 and CDR2: LGHDT, YNNKEL (reference sequence). Losses at the gene ends were 4 bases for V and 6 bases for J; bases not matched to a gene: 11. The length of the CDR3 is 17 residues. The CDR3 loop is CASSRLGAGGPSGELFF. CDR3 bases: TGTGCCAGCAGCCGGTTGGGAGCGGGAGGGCCCTCCGGGGAGCTGTTTTTT.

In this sample, this clonotype turned up many times. The chain joins TRBV6-6 to TRBJ2-1; D is ambiguous. The CDR3 sequence is 13 residues long. Germline CDR1 and CDR2: MNHNY and SVGAGI (reference sequence). Trimming pared 6 bases from V and 5 bases from J, leaving 11 bases between. CDR3: CASRIVEHNEQFF. In DNA form, the CDR3 reads TGTGCCAGCAGAATCGTGGAACACAATGAGCAGTTCTTC.

This clonotype has a count of ten or more. The J gene is TRBJ2-5, the V gene TRBV5-4, with TRBD2 matching 15 bases. J was trimmed by 2 bases and V by 4 bases; bases with no gene match: 3. This CDR3 spans 16 amino acids. Germline V gives CDR1 SGHNT, CDR2 YYREEE (reference sequence). This chain's CDR3 is CASSVGLAGGQETQYF. The CDR3 nucleotides are TGTGCCAGCAGCGTCGGACTAGCGGGAGGGCAAGAGACCCAGTACTTC.

This clonotype appeared a few times. The chain has TRBV4-1 and TRBJ2-5; D may be TRBD2 (6 bases). The CDR3 covers 15 residues. The V gene lost 1 base and the J gene lost 1 base, with 10 bases spanning the gap. Germline V gives CDR1 MGHRA, CDR2 YSYEKL. As DNA, the CDR3 is TGCGCCAGCAGCCAAGGGACGGGGGTCCAAGAGACCCAGTACTTC. Translated, it gives CASSQGTGVQETQYF.

V usage is TRBV5-1 and J usage is TRBJ2-1; 13 positions agree with TRBD2. The CDR3 spans 15 residues. Germline loops: CDR1 SGHRS, CDR2 YFSETQ. The junction had 9 bases not matched to a gene; V was cut back by 3 bases and J by 12 bases. CDR3 amino acids: CASSSGLAGVPGQFF. CDR3 in DNA: TGCGCCAGCAGCTCTGGACTAGCGGGAGTTCCTGGGCAGTTCTTC.

This clonotype was observed at least ten times. The chain carries TRBV28 and TRBJ2-1, with 10 bases identical to TRBD2. Germline CDR1 MDHEN, CDR2 SYDVKM. The CDR3 length is 15 residues. V lost 7 bases to trimming and J lost 4 bases; unmatched junction nucleotides: 7. CDR3 DNA: TGTGCCAGCACCCCCCTAGCGGGAGAGTACAATGAGCAGTTCTTC. Residues: CASTPLAGEYNEQFF.